This entry features one T cell receptor beta chain sequence. The antigen is not known. This entry is derived from a study of T cells in women clearing cervical HPV infection. The wider study: Case blood was drawn when the lesion was first found; control blood after infection became undetectable. Study findings and constraints: Effector/memory and HPV-specific T cells were not isolated, and association timing is unknown.

The repertoire was sequenced with immunoSEQ multiplex PCR; TCRdb's copy has only in-frame clones and lacks some. This sample lists 25,000 to 35,000 clones; its ten largest clones have around 6.6%. The sequence was obtained from a woman between 18 and 69 years old with a cervical HPV16 infection that either progressed to CIN3+ or cleared (not recorded which). Material for sequencing was blood buffy coat.

The CDR3 DNA, read in part, is TGTGCCAGCAGCTTACCGGGGATTAATGAG. Encoded protein: CASSLPGINE. The CDR3 in full is CASSLPGINEQFF. This chain links TRBV7-9 with TRBJ2-1, with D possibly being TRBD2 (5 bases). The read gets to within 3 residues of the CDR3 end, and the germline J gene fills in the rest. CDR3 size: 13 residues. CDR1 is SEHNR, CDR2 FQNEAQ, per germline (reference sequence). V was shortened by 2 bases and J by 7 bases, with 9 bases between the two germline ends.